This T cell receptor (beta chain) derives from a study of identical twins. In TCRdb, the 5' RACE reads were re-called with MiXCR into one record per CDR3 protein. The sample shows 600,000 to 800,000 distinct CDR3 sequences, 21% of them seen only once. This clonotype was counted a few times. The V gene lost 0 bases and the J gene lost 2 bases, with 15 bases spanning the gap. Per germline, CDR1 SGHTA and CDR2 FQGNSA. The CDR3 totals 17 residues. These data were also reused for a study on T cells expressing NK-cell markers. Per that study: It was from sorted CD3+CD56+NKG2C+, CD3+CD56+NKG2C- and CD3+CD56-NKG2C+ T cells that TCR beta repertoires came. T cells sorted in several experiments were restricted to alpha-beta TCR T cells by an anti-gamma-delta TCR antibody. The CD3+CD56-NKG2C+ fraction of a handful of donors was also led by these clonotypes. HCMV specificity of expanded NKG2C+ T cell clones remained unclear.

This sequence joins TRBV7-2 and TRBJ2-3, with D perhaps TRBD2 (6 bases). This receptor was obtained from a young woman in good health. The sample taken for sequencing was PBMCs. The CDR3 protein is CASSLASSGRYTDTQYF. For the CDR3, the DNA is TGTGCCAGCAGCTTAGCCTCAAGCGGGCGTTACACAGATACGCAGTATTTT.